This entry lists 26 T cell receptor beta chains sequenced from one sample in a study of T cell responses to AZD1222 COVID-19 vaccine. Profiled with immunoSEQ multiplex PCR; TCRdb holds only in-frame clones, not every one. The sample yields 150,000 or so clones, roughly 91% seen once. The sequences come from peripheral blood, collected on day 0 of AZD1222 vaccination. The receptors originated from an adult in good health.

The chain recombines TRBV13 with TRBJ1-1; a weak D match, TRBD1 (5 bases). The CDR3 contains 17 residues. V shed 3 bases and J shed 0 bases, with 17 bases lying between them. CDR1 and CDR2 (germline): PRHDT, FYEKMQ (reference sequence). The CDR3 sequence: CASSLGFMGTMNTEAFF. The CDR3 DNA reads as TGTGCCAGCAGCTTGGGGTTTATGGGGACCATGAACACTGAAGCTTTCTTT.

CDR3 nucleotides: TGCGCCAGCAGCGGGGCCGCGAACACTGAAGCTTTCTTT. As protein: CASSGAANTEAFF. The J gene is TRBJ1-1, the V gene TRBV4-1, with D maybe TRBD1 (5 bases). V gave up 5 bases and J gave up 1 base, with 8 bases separating them. The germline CDR1 and CDR2 sequences are MGHRA and YSYEKL. The CDR3 has 13 amino acids.

The chain couples TRBV11-3 to TRBJ2-2, with D uncertain. This CDR3 is 12 amino acids long. Germline V gene sequence: CDR1 SGHNT, CDR2 YENEEA. V shed 3 bases and J shed 2 bases, with 1 base lying between them. The CDR3 region is CASSFNTGELFF. Here the CDR3 DNA reads TGTGCCAGCAGCTTCAACACCGGGGAGCTGTTTTTT.

The chain couples TRBV28 to TRBJ2-2; perhaps TRBD2 as D (7 bases). Germline V gene data show CDR1 as MDHEN and CDR2 as SYDVKM. V dropped 8 bases and J dropped 0 bases, with 19 bases sitting between them. The CDR3 runs 17 residues. The CDR3 spells CASAPGGLLANTGELFF. For the CDR3, the DNA is TGTGCCAGCGCACCGGGGGGCCTGCTCGCGAACACCGGGGAGCTGTTTTTT.

V is TRBV28 and J is TRBJ2-7; a weak D match, TRBD2 (6 bases). V lost 5 bases, J lost 7 bases, and 9 bases lay in between. The germline CDR1 and CDR2 sequences are MDHEN and SYDVKM. This CDR3 region has 11 residues. CDR3 coding DNA: TGTGCCAGCAGTCCCGGGAGTGAGCAGTACTTC. This codes for CASSPGSEQYF.

The V call is TRBV2, the J call TRBJ1-4; maybe TRBD1 (6 bases). The CDR3 sequence is 15 residues long. Per germline, CDR1 SNHLY and CDR2 FYNNEI. The V gene lost 6 bases and the J gene lost 10 bases, with 21 bases spanning the gap. The CDR3 nucleotides are TGTGCCAGCAGCGGCGGGGGGCTACGACATGGAAAACTGTTTTTT. Encoded protein: CASSGGGLRHGKLFF.

The V and J genes are TRBV14 and TRBJ1-6; D perhaps matches TRBD1 (5 bases). V was pared by 1 base and J by 6 bases, with 10 bases between. CDR3 length: 15 residues. Germline V gene data show CDR1 as SGHDN and CDR2 as FVKESK. CDR3 DNA: TGTGCCAGCAGCCAAGGTTGGGGGGGTAATTCACCCCTCCACTTT. This encodes CASSQGWGGNSPLHF.

The rearrangement joins TRBV7-9 to TRBJ1-4; no reliable D call. CDR3 size: 15 residues. V lost 1 base to trimming and J lost 3 bases, with 9 bases between them. Germline V gene lookup returns CDR1 SEHNR and CDR2 FQNEAQ (reference sequence). CDR3 sequence reads: CASSLVRGANEKLFF. CDR3 bases: TGTGCCAGCAGCTTAGTCCGGGGAGCTAATGAAAAACTGTTTTTT.

The V call is TRBV12-1, the J call TRBJ1-1. TRBV12-1 represents a pseudogene. This CDR3 region has 15 residues. In DNA form, the CDR3 reads TGTGCCAGCAGCCCCTCGACGGCCCAATTTGATGAAGCTTTCTTT. Translating gives CASSPSTAQFDEAFF.

This chain's CDR3 is CASSHEPLNTEAFF. The CDR3 coding sequence is TGCGCCAGCAGCCATGAGCCCCTAAATACTGAAGCTTTCTTT. The chain has TRBV4-3 and TRBJ1-1; D uncertain. This CDR3 comprises 14 residues. Trimming shortened V by 3 bases and J by 5 bases, and 13 bases separated the two germline ends. CDR1 and CDR2 (germline): LGHNA, YSLEER.

J is TRBJ2-1 and V is TRBV2, with 9 bases aligning to TRBD2. The CDR3 covers 17 residues. Germline V CDR1 and CDR2: SNHLY, FYNNEI. J was trimmed by 9 bases and V by 6 bases; bases with no gene match: 18. The CDR3 DNA follows: TGTGCCAGCAGCGTGGTTAATAGCGGGGGTGCCCGCTTTGAGCAGTTCTTC. Protein: CASSVVNSGGARFEQFF. The whole variable domain, filled in from reference TRBV2 and TRBJ2-1, reads EPEVTQTPSHQVTQMGQEVILRCVPISNHLYFYWYRQILGQKVEFLVSFYNNEISEKSEIFDDQFSVERPDGSNFTLKIRSTKLEDSAMYFCASSVVNSGGARFEQFFGPGTRLTVL.

The V gene is TRBV30, the J gene TRBJ2-7, with a tentative D call TRBD2 (6 bases). This CDR3 comprises 13 residues. V was pared by 6 bases and J by 5 bases, with 17 bases between. The V gene's germline CDR1 is GTSNPN and CDR2 SVGIG (reference sequence). CDR3 DNA sequence: TGTGCCTGTCGAAATCCGGGAGAACACGAGCAGTACTTC. This encodes CACRNPGEHEQYF.

This chain uses TRBV7-8 with TRBJ1-5; D remains unclear. Germline V gene lookup returns CDR1 SGHVS and CDR2 FQNEAQ. The CDR3 is 15 amino acids. V was cut by 4 bases and J by 4 bases, with 14 bases left in between. The CDR3: CASSSDGAWNQPQHF. The CDR3 region has the DNA TGTGCCAGCAGCTCGGACGGAGCTTGGAATCAGCCCCAGCATTTT.

The J gene is TRBJ1-4, the V gene TRBV6-2 or TRBV6-3, with D unresolved. CDR1 is MNHEY and CDR2 is SVGEGT in the germline V gene. The CDR3 length is 13 residues. V lost 4 bases to trimming and J lost 7 bases, with 10 bases between them. The CDR3: CASSWWLGEKLFF. The CDR3 nucleotides are TGTGCCAGCAGTTGGTGGCTTGGTGAAAAACTGTTTTTT.

V gene TRBV6-5 combines with J gene TRBJ1-1; unclear D gene. Germline loops: CDR1 MNHEY, CDR2 SVGAGI. V dropped 11 bases and J dropped 0 bases, with 13 bases sitting between them. The CDR3 covers 13 residues. As DNA, the CDR3 is TGTGCCGCCTTCCAGAGACTGAACACTGAAGCTTTCTTT. It is translated as CAAFQRLNTEAFF.

This chain joins TRBV19 and TRBJ2-7; 7 bases are a match to TRBD1. Trimming cost V 3 bases and J 3 bases; bases outside gene matches: 8. There are 15 residues in the CDR3. Looked up from germline, CDR1 is LNHDA and CDR2 is SQIVND (reference sequence). The CDR3 is CASSISGGQNYEQYF. CDR3 DNA sequence: TGTGCCAGTAGTATTAGTGGGGGACAGAACTACGAGCAGTACTTC.

The gene calls are TRBV7-3 and TRBJ2-3; D might be TRBD2 (5 bases). V lost 1 base to trimming and J lost 6 bases, with 11 bases between them. This CDR3 has 14 residues. The germline CDR1 and CDR2 sequences are SGHTA and FQGTGA. CDR3 sequence (DNA): TGTGCCAGCAGCTTAAAGGCTAGCTCGGATACGCAGTATTTT. Translation gives CASSLKASSDTQYF.

This chain uses TRBV2 with TRBJ1-4; D may be TRBD1 (5 bases). Germline values: CDR1 SNHLY, CDR2 FYNNEI. This CDR3 has 14 amino acids. The V and J ends lost 4 bases and 5 bases respectively, with 11 bases between them. The CDR3 nucleotides read TGTGCCAGCAGTGTTACAGGCAGGAATGAAAAACTGTTTTTT. This codes for CASSVTGRNEKLFF. The full variable domain, completed using reference TRBV2 and TRBJ1-4, is EPEVTQTPSHQVTQMGQEVILRCVPISNHLYFYWYRQILGQKVEFLVSFYNNEISEKSEIFDDQFSVERPDGSNFTLKIRSTKLEDSAMYFCASSVTGRNEKLFFGSGTQLSVL.

The V and J genes are TRBV3-1 (or the pseudogene TRBV3-2) and TRBJ2-7; no definite D call. The CDR3 runs 14 residues. Germline lookup yields CDR1 LGHDT and CDR2 YNNKEL (reference sequence). With 0 bases removed from V and 2 bases from J, the gap between germline ends came to 8 bases. As DNA, the CDR3 is TGTGCCAGCAGCCAAGATTCAGGAGCCTACGAGCAGTACTTC. As protein: CASSQDSGAYEQYF.

The rearrangement links TRBV5-1 to TRBJ1-6; D unresolved. V was clipped by 4 bases and J by 5 bases, with 13 bases between them. This CDR3 contains 15 residues. Germline V lookup: CDR1 SGHRS, CDR2 YFSETQ. The CDR3 region is CASSQTSGNNSPLHF. CDR3 nucleotide sequence: TGCGCCAGCAGCCAAACATCGGGGAATAATTCACCCCTCCACTTT.

The rearrangement uses TRBV16 and TRBJ1-5; weak D call: TRBD1 (5 bases). This CDR3 is 16 amino acids long. The germline V gene encodes CDR1 KGHSY and CDR2 FQNENV. Trimming left V 4 bases short and J 0 bases short, with 13 bases between. For the CDR3, the DNA is TGTGCCAGCAGCCCGACAGTGGGAACTAGCAATCAGCCCCAGCATTTT. The encoded protein is CASSPTVGTSNQPQHF.

The chain recombines TRBV11-2 with TRBJ2-7; D tentatively fits TRBD1 or TRBD2 (5 bases each). Germline CDR1 reads SGHAT; CDR2 reads FQNNGV. This CDR3 is built from 17 residues. The V end lost 5 bases, the J end lost 2 bases, and 22 bases lay between the germline ends. DNA for the CDR3: TGTGCCAGCAGCACGTATCCCCCGGGACCCAGCCCCTACGAGCAGTACTTC. As protein: CASSTYPPGPSPYEQYF.

The chain uses TRBV28 and TRBJ1-5, with no clear D. V was trimmed by 5 bases and J by 5 bases, leaving 4 bases between them. Per germline, CDR1 MDHEN and CDR2 SYDVKM. The CDR3 contains 11 residues. Written as DNA, the CDR3 is TGTGCCAGCAGTGATGATCAGCCCCAGCATTTT. This gives the protein CASSDDQPQHF. Supplemented by reference TRBV28 and TRBJ1-5, the full variable domain reads DVKVTQSSRYLVKRTGEKVFLECVQDMDHENMFWYRQDPGLGLRLIYFSYDVKMKEKGDIPEGYSVSREKKERFSLILESASTNQTSMYLCASSDDQPQHFGDGTRLSIL.

V gene TRBV6-6 combines with J gene TRBJ1-4, with D possibly being TRBD1 (5 bases). V shed 2 bases and J shed 8 bases, with 12 bases lying between them. The CDR3 has 14 residues. Per germline, CDR1 MNHNY and CDR2 SVGAGI (reference sequence). CDR3 sequence reads: CASSYMAGQEKLFF. CDR3 coding DNA: TGTGCCAGCAGTTACATGGCAGGGCAAGAAAAACTGTTTTTT.

The gene calls are TRBV7-2 and TRBJ1-1; unclear D gene. The CDR3 spans 13 residues. CDR1 is SGHTA, CDR2 FQGNSA, per germline. V lost 5 bases and J 5 bases, leaving 12 bases between the germline ends. CDR3 protein: CASSPEVGTEAFF. CDR3 sequence (DNA): TGTGCCAGCAGCCCCGAGGTGGGGACTGAAGCTTTCTTT.

V is TRBV28 and J is TRBJ1-5; maybe TRBD1 (5 bases). Deletions cut 6 bases from V and 3 bases from J, with 15 bases between. CDR3 length: 15 residues. Germline CDR1 reads MDHEN; CDR2 reads SYDVKM. CDR3 DNA: TGTGCCAGCAGGGGGCTAGACCGCTCCAATCAGCCCCAGCATTTT. It translates to CASRGLDRSNQPQHF. The full variable domain, with the rest looked up from reference TRBV28 and TRBJ1-5, is DVKVTQSSRYLVKRTGEKVFLECVQDMDHENMFWYRQDPGLGLRLIYFSYDVKMKEKGDIPEGYSVSREKKERFSLILESASTNQTSMYLCASRGLDRSNQPQHFGDGTRLSIL.